A single sample is the source of the 10 T cell receptor beta chains below, sequenced in a study of early T cells in non-severe SARS-CoV-2 infection. TCRdb re-derived calls from the 5' RACE reads in MiXCR, one entry per CDR3 protein. The sample yields some 40,000 distinct CDR3 sequences, more than 10% seen once. The specimen was whole blood. These TCRs come from an adult who was a healthcare worker with PCR-confirmed SARS-CoV-2 infection or an uninfected control (not recorded which).

The DNA of the CDR3 is TGCAGTGCGGCTGGGACTCACTTCGGCCCAGATACGCAGTATTTT. It is translated as CSAAGTHFGPDTQYF. J is TRBJ2-3 and V is TRBV20-1; perhaps TRBD2 as D (6 bases). The CDR3 sequence is 15 residues long. Trimming took off 6 bases at V and 4 bases at J, with 20 bases between the two ends. Germline CDR1 and CDR2: DFQATT and SNEGSKA (reference sequence).

This clonotype was counted a single time. This sequence joins TRBV7-2 and TRBJ2-1; D may be TRBD1 or TRBD2 (5 bases each). V was shortened by 3 bases and J by 11 bases, with 8 bases between the two germline ends. The CDR3 has 11 residues. In germline, CDR1 is SGHTA, CDR2 FQGNSA. CDR3 sequence reads: CASSFGTKQFF. The DNA for the CDR3 is TGTGCCAGCAGCTTTGGGACCAAGCAGTTCTTC.

This clonotype was counted only a few times. The rearrangement joins TRBV29-1 to TRBJ2-2, with 8 bases fitting TRBD1. J was trimmed by 6 bases and V by 4 bases; bases with no gene match: 7. The CDR3 runs 14 residues. Germline V gene lookup returns CDR1 SQVTM and CDR2 ANQGSEA. The CDR3 sequence is CSVGQGIKSGELFF. For the CDR3, the DNA is TGCAGCGTTGGACAGGGGATTAAGTCCGGGGAGCTGTTTTTT.

CDR3 region: CASSRTSGSSYNEQFF. In nucleotides, the CDR3 is TGTGCCAGCAGTCGGACTAGCGGGAGCTCCTACAATGAGCAGTTCTTC. The chain is built from TRBV6-2 or TRBV6-3 and TRBJ2-1; 13 bases map to TRBD2. CDR1 MNHEY and CDR2 SVGEGT come from the germline V gene. CDR3 length equals 16 residues. The V segment lost 5 bases and the J segment 0 bases; nucleotides outside the gene matches: 1.

The genes are TRBV28 and TRBJ2-5, with 9 positions matching TRBD2. The CDR3 has 14 amino acids. J was trimmed by 2 bases and V by 7 bases; bases with no gene match: 5. Germline V gives CDR1 MDHEN, CDR2 SYDVKM. For the CDR3, the DNA is TGTGCCAGCACTCCGGGACTAGCTCAAGAGACCCAGTACTTC. It encodes CASTPGLAQETQYF.

This clonotype was recorded a few times. This chain uses TRBV7-2 with TRBJ2-3, with D perhaps matching TRBD1 (5 bases). The CDR3 is 12 residues long. Germline CDR1 reads SGHTA; CDR2 reads FQGNSA. V lost 5 bases and J 5 bases, leaving 8 bases between the germline ends. CDR3 residues: CASSPQGDTQYF. CDR3 nucleotides: TGTGCCAGCAGCCCGCAGGGAGATACGCAGTATTTT.

This clonotype has more than one count but fewer than ten. The chain recombines TRBV9 with TRBJ1-3; 10 bases fit TRBD1. Germline lookup yields CDR1 SGDLS and CDR2 YYNGEE. The CDR3 contains 18 residues. V lost 1 base to trimming and J lost 2 bases; unmatched junction nucleotides: 9. The CDR3 region has the DNA TGTGCCAGCAGCGTATTGGGGAGTGGACAGGGGGCTGGAAACACCATATATTTT. Residues: CASSVLGSGQGAGNTIYF.

The J gene is TRBJ2-2, the V gene TRBV20-1; D gene uncertain. This CDR3 contains 13 residues. In germline, CDR1 is DFQATT, CDR2 SNEGSKA (reference sequence). Trimming took off 3 bases at V and 5 bases at J, with 10 bases between the two ends. The CDR3 DNA sequence: TGCAGTGCTAGCTCGGACGGAACCGGGGAGCTGTTTTTT. Encoded protein: CSASSDGTGELFF.

The chain combines TRBV7-2 with TRBJ2-4; D remains ambiguous. The V gene's germline CDR1 is SGHTA and CDR2 FQGNSA. V gave up 2 bases and J gave up 15 bases, with 14 bases separating them. The CDR3 sequence is 12 residues long. CDR3 amino acids: CASSLTPQVRYF. The CDR3 DNA is TGTGCCAGCAGCTTAACGCCCCAAGTAAGGTACTTC.

This sequence joins TRBV20-1 and TRBJ1-2, with D perhaps TRBD1 (5 bases). The CDR3 is 17 amino acids. V was shortened by 6 bases and J by 4 bases, with 27 bases between the two germline ends. CDR1 is DFQATT, CDR2 SNEGSKA, per germline (reference sequence). This CDR3 is CSALPMSFRTWGYGYTF. The CDR3 nucleotides read TGCAGTGCCCTTCCCATGTCATTCCGGACATGGGGCTATGGCTACACCTTC.